This entry lists 32 T cell receptor beta chains sequenced from one sample in a study of graft-versus-host responses after intestinal transplantation. Antigen specificity for these receptors is unknown. Only in-frame clones appear in the TCRdb table, and some are missing; sequencing was by immunoSEQ multiplex PCR. Found here are about 90,000 clones, roughly 92% of them singletons; the top ten hold approximately 0.3%. The material sequenced was unstimulated CD4+ T cells sorted from spleen or lymph node cells, taken before intestinal transplant. The receptors here all came from a human donor who received an intestinal transplant.

This chain connects TRBV6-1 to TRBJ2-7; a possible D gene is TRBD2 (6 bases). V dropped 5 bases and J dropped 2 bases, with 13 bases sitting between them. The CDR3 totals 14 residues. CDR1 is MNHNS and CDR2 is SASEGT in the germline V gene. In DNA form, the CDR3 reads TGTGCCAGCAGTTTAATGGGCGGGACCTACGAGCAGTACTTC. It codes for CASSLMGGTYEQYF.

The chain carries TRBV11-3 and TRBJ2-5; possibly TRBD2 for D (5 bases). The germline V and J ends were trimmed by 4 bases and 2 bases, with 14 bases remaining between them. From germline, CDR1 is SGHNT and CDR2 YENEEA. The CDR3 is 15 amino acids. The CDR3 region has the DNA TGTGCCAGCAGCTCCAGGACTGGGAATCAAGAGACCCAGTACTTC. Its protein product is CASSSRTGNQETQYF.

The rearrangement links TRBV5-1 to TRBJ2-7; 13 bases are shared with TRBD2. The CDR3 totals 18 residues. Germline V gene lookup returns CDR1 SGHRS and CDR2 YFSETQ. Trimming removed 5 bases from V and 0 bases from J; junction bases left unmatched: 11. The CDR3 here is CASSSGLAGAMSSYEQYF. CDR3 in DNA: TGCGCCAGCAGTTCTGGACTAGCGGGAGCAATGAGCTCCTACGAGCAGTACTTC.

This rearrangement joins TRBV30 to TRBJ2-3, with TRBD2 as a possible D gene (5 bases). Germline V gene lookup returns CDR1 GTSNPN and CDR2 SVGIG (reference sequence). The V end was cut by 2 bases, the J end by 0 bases, with 15 bases between. This CDR3 has 16 amino acids. The DNA of the CDR3 is TGTGCCTGGAGTCCGATCTGGCGGAGGAGCACAGATACGCAGTATTTT. Translation: CAWSPIWRRSTDTQYF.

The rearrangement uses TRBV2 and TRBJ1-2; D may be TRBD1 (6 bases). The V and J ends lost 5 bases and 7 bases respectively, with 20 bases between them. The CDR3 runs to 15 residues. Germline-derived CDR1 and CDR2 are SNHLY and FYNNEI. The CDR3, as DNA: TGTGCCAGCAGTTCGAGGGGACACCAGGGGTCTGGCTACACCTTC. It is translated as CASSSRGHQGSGYTF.

A single count supports this clone. The chain recombines TRBV18 with TRBJ1-1; 7 bases map to TRBD1. The CDR3 has 15 amino acids. Germline assignment: CDR1 KGHSH and CDR2 LQKENI. V dropped 3 bases and J dropped 1; count of bases not matched to a gene: 5. The CDR3 spells CASSPPGGRNTEAFF. In nucleotides, the CDR3 is TGTGCCAGCTCACCCCCAGGGGGGAGGAACACTGAAGCTTTCTTT.

Worth noting for this clone: The same CDR3 also results from other DNA sequences found in this sample. The V and J genes are TRBV9 and TRBJ2-5; 7 bases are shared with TRBD2. The germline CDR1 and CDR2 sequences are SGDLS and YYNGEE. The CDR3 consists of 16 residues. The J segment lost 3 bases and the V segment lost 2 bases, leaving 10 bases of the junction unmatched. CDR3 bases: TGTGCCAGCAGCGTTTCCGCGGGGGAGATTGAAGAGACCCAGTACTTC. Amino acids: CASSVSAGEIEETQYF.

The chain is built from TRBV2 and TRBJ2-6; the D is unclear. The CDR3 has 15 amino acids. Trimming shortened V by 2 bases and J by 0 bases, and 5 bases separated the two germline ends. Germline CDR1 SNHLY, CDR2 FYNNEI. The DNA of the CDR3 is TGTGCCAGCAGTGAACTGAGCTCTGGGGCCAACGTCCTGACTTTC. It is translated as CASSELSSGANVLTF.

This clone was detected a few times. The chain has TRBV7-9 and TRBJ1-2, with 9 bases aligning to TRBD1. V was clipped by 1 base and J by 6 bases; unmatched bases: 6. From germline, CDR1 is SEHNR and CDR2 FQNEAQ (reference sequence). CDR3 size: 15 residues. In DNA, the CDR3 is TGTGCCAGCAGCTTAGGCACAGGGGGCGTCGATGGCTACACCTTC. The encoded protein is CASSLGTGGVDGYTF.

The V call is TRBV7-2, the J call TRBJ2-1, with 7 nucleotides matching TRBD2. This CDR3 contains 15 residues. J was trimmed by 8 bases and V by 6 bases; bases with no gene match: 13. Germline CDR1 and CDR2: SGHTA and FQGNSA. CDR3 nucleotide sequence: TGTGCCAGCAGTTTACCGGGACTATCAAGCGATGAGCAGTTCTTC. The encoded protein is CASSLPGLSSDEQFF.

V gene TRBV5-1 combines with J gene TRBJ1-2; the D gene is possibly TRBD1 (5 bases). The CDR3 contains 13 residues. CDR1 is SGHRS and CDR2 is YFSETQ in the germline V gene. The V end was cut by 3 bases, the J end by 7 bases, with 13 bases between. The CDR3 loop is CASSSRQRRGYTF. In nucleotides, the CDR3 is TGCGCCAGCAGCTCCCGACAGAGACGTGGCTACACCTTC.

V is TRBV28 and J is TRBJ1-5; unclear D gene. Trimming cost V 3 bases and J 5 bases, with 11 bases left between them. Germline V lookup: CDR1 MDHEN, CDR2 SYDVKM. The length of the CDR3 is 14 residues. CDR3 amino acids: CASSFLIVHQPQHF. As DNA, the CDR3 is TGTGCCAGCAGTTTCCTCATCGTTCATCAGCCCCAGCATTTT.

The chain has TRBV7-2 and TRBJ1-3, with D uncertain. This CDR3 is built from 14 residues. Germline V gene sequence: CDR1 SGHTA, CDR2 FQGNSA. V shed 2 bases and J shed 0 bases, with 5 bases lying between them. The CDR3 DNA is TGTGCCAGCAGCTTAAGTACCTCTGGAAACACCATATATTTT. It yields the protein CASSLSTSGNTIYF.

V is TRBV9 and J is TRBJ2-3; 9 bases agree with TRBD2. The J segment lost 2 bases and the V segment lost 2 bases, leaving 6 bases of the junction unmatched. CDR3 length: 16 amino acids. Germline V CDR1 and CDR2: SGDLS, YYNGEE. The CDR3 reads CASSVSGTSLTDTQYF. The CDR3 bases are TGTGCCAGCAGCGTTTCCGGGACTAGCCTCACAGATACGCAGTATTTT.

About this clone: Mismatch with germline at one junction end may stem from a read error. The rearrangement links TRBV30 to TRBJ2-3; D may match TRBD1 or TRBD2 (7 bases each). CDR1 GTSNPN and CDR2 SVGIG come from the germline V gene (reference sequence). The CDR3 runs 13 residues. The CDR3 nucleotides read TGTGCCGGGAGGGGGCGGCGCACAGATACGCAGTATTTT. It is translated as CAGRGRRTDTQYF.

The chain employs TRBV4-1 and TRBJ2-6, with no clear D. Germline values: CDR1 MGHRA, CDR2 YSYEKL. The CDR3 has 17 residues. V lost 1 base and J 0 bases, leaving 10 bases between the germline ends. CDR3: CASSQVYGNSGANVLTF. The CDR3 coding sequence is TGCGCCAGCAGCCAAGTCTACGGCAACTCTGGGGCCAACGTCCTGACTTTC.

In nucleotides, the CDR3 is TGTGCCAGCAGTGAAGTAGGGCAGGATACGCAGTATTTT. This codes for CASSEVGQDTQYF. The chain joins TRBV6-1 to TRBJ2-3; D is ambiguous. Germline-derived CDR1 and CDR2 are MNHNS and SASEGT. The CDR3 covers 13 residues. The V gene lost 1 base and the J gene lost 6 bases, with 8 bases spanning the gap.

This clone was seen only once. The chain carries TRBV5-1 and TRBJ1-4; 11 bases fit TRBD1. V shed 4 bases and J 3 bases; nucleotides not matched to a gene: 8. This CDR3 comprises 17 residues. Looked up from germline, CDR1 is SGHRS and CDR2 is YFSETQ. The CDR3 region is CASSPGQGARANEKLFF. CDR3 nucleotide sequence: TGCGCCAGCAGCCCAGGACAGGGGGCGCGGGCTAATGAAAAACTGTTTTTT.

The chain combines TRBV7-9 with TRBJ2-5; 7 bases are a match to TRBD2. TRBJ2-7 matches the DNA end more closely, so the J call is doubtful. Germline CDR1 is SEHNR and CDR2 is FQNEAQ (reference sequence). The CDR3 loop spans 14 amino acids. The DNA for the CDR3 is TGTGCCAGCAGCTCCTCACCGGGAGGAGACGAGCAGTACTTC. This sequence encodes CASSSSPGGDEQYF.

This clone was found once. The V call is TRBV14, the J call TRBJ1-4, with D hard to call. The CDR3 is 15 amino acids. Per germline, CDR1 SGHDN and CDR2 FVKESK. Trimming stripped 4 bases from V and 0 bases from J, with 9 bases between. CDR3 sequence (DNA): TGTGCCAGCAGCCCCCAGGAGGCAACTAATGAAAAACTGTTTTTT. Protein sequence: CASSPQEATNEKLFF.

The chain combines TRBV18 with TRBJ2-1; D tentatively fits TRBD1 or TRBD2 (5 bases each). Between the trimmed V and J ends, which lost 4 bases and 5 bases, there was a span of 18 bases. The CDR3 is 16 residues long. Germline V gives CDR1 KGHSH, CDR2 LQKENI. The CDR3 loop is CASSQDALEGNNEQFF. In DNA, the CDR3 is TGTGCCAGCTCACAGGACGCACTAGAGGGGAACAATGAGCAGTTCTTC.

The chain has TRBV19 and TRBJ1-1; 10 nucleotides agree with TRBD1. J gave up 3 bases and V 6 bases, and 10 bases lay outside the gene matches. Germline CDR1 reads LNHDA; CDR2 reads SQIVND (reference sequence). This CDR3 comprises 16 residues. CDR3 residues: CASRGTGARKDTEAFF. CDR3 coding DNA: TGTGCCAGTAGGGGGACAGGGGCTCGTAAGGACACTGAAGCTTTCTTT.

V is TRBV6-5 and J is TRBJ1-2; D ambiguous. This CDR3 has 14 residues. V lost 0 bases and J lost 3, with 8 bases in between. Germline V gene sequence: CDR1 MNHEY, CDR2 SVGAGI. The CDR3 nucleotides read TGTGCCAGCAGTTACTCTGACACCCACTATGGCTACACCTTC. Its protein is CASSYSDTHYGYTF.

The V and J genes are TRBV14 and TRBJ2-7; 8 bases fit TRBD1. The CDR3 loop spans 16 amino acids. V lost 1 base to trimming and J lost 0 bases; unmatched junction nucleotides: 5. The germline V gene encodes CDR1 SGHDN and CDR2 FVKESK. Here the CDR3 DNA reads TGTGCCAGCAGCCAAGGTGGACAGGGAAGCTCCTACGAGCAGTACTTC. This translates into CASSQGGQGSSYEQYF.

J is TRBJ1-6 and V is TRBV28; 7 positions match TRBD1. Per the germline V gene, CDR1 is MDHEN and CDR2 is SYDVKM. The CDR3 totals 16 residues. V shed 8 bases, J shed 5 bases, and the junction held 12 bases outside the gene matches. The CDR3 loop is CASGSPGRGHNSPLHF. As DNA, the CDR3 is TGTGCCAGCGGATCACCGGGAAGGGGGCATAATTCACCCCTCCACTTT.

The rearrangement uses TRBV10-2 and TRBJ2-7; weak D call: TRBD1 (6 bases). Germline V gene sequence: CDR1 WSHSY, CDR2 SAAADI. This CDR3 is built from 14 residues. The germline V and J ends were trimmed by 4 bases and 1 base, with 11 bases remaining between them. CDR3 in DNA: TGCGCCAGCAGTGCTCAGGGGAAGTCCTACGAGCAGTACTTC. Its protein is CASSAQGKSYEQYF.

The J gene is TRBJ1-2, the V gene TRBV6-1; D is undetermined. The CDR3 extends over 13 amino acids. Germline CDR1 MNHNS, CDR2 SASEGT. This chain's CDR3 is CAASPGVDYGYTF. In DNA form, the CDR3 reads TGTGCGGCATCACCGGGTGTCGACTATGGCTACACCTTC.

CDR3 region: CAISQTVFNTGELFF. Written as DNA, the CDR3 is TGTGCCATCAGTCAGACAGTCTTTAACACCGGGGAGCTGTTTTTT. This chain joins TRBV10-3 and TRBJ2-2, with D possibly being TRBD1 (5 bases). Germline CDR1 ENHRY, CDR2 SYGVKD. The CDR3 extends over 15 amino acids. Trimming left V 5 bases short and J 2 bases short, with 12 bases between.

The gene calls are TRBV18 and TRBJ2-1, with D possibly being TRBD1 (7 bases). The germline V gene encodes CDR1 KGHSH and CDR2 LQKENI. The CDR3 is made up of 16 amino acids. Trimming took off 8 bases at V and 0 bases at J, with 17 bases between the two ends. This CDR3 reads CASGPQGRLSYNEQFF. The CDR3 nucleotides are TGTGCCAGCGGACCACAGGGGAGGCTCTCCTACAATGAGCAGTTCTTC.

The rearrangement uses TRBV6-6 and TRBJ2-6; unclear D gene. CDR3 length equals 16 residues. CDR1 MNHNY and CDR2 SVGAGI come from the germline V gene (reference sequence). V shed 3 bases and J shed 0 bases, with 9 bases lying between them. The CDR3 loop reads CASSYIQFSGANVLTF. The CDR3 bases are TGTGCCAGCAGTTATATACAGTTCTCTGGGGCCAACGTCCTGACTTTC.

This sequence joins TRBV6-5 and TRBJ2-1; 7 bases map to TRBD2. The CDR3 is 15 amino acids. Germline V gives CDR1 MNHEY, CDR2 SVGAGI. With 2 bases clipped from V and 2 bases from J, the junction kept 3 bases outside the gene matches. DNA of the CDR3: TGTGCCAGCAGTTACCCAGGGACTACCTACAATGAGCAGTTCTTC. Protein: CASSYPGTTYNEQFF.

This chain links TRBV6-4 with TRBJ1-2; the match to TRBD1 covers 10 bases. Germline assignment: CDR1 MRHNA and CDR2 SNTAGT. Trimming at V came to 4 bases and at J to 3 bases, leaving 5 bases not matched to a gene. This CDR3 is 15 amino acids long. CDR3 region: CASSASGQGHYGYTF. The CDR3, as DNA: TGTGCCAGCAGTGCGTCGGGACAGGGGCACTATGGCTACACCTTC.